These 19 T cell receptor beta chains share one sample of origin, sequenced in a study of CD4 T cells in relation to SARS-CoV-2 and coronaviruses. Profiled with immunoSEQ multiplex PCR; TCRdb holds only in-frame clones, not every one. The sample has 37,000 or so clones; 75% to 90% are singletons. Specimen: memory CD4+ T cells from PBMCs. These receptors all stem from an adult with COVID-19.

The J gene is TRBJ2-6, the V gene TRBV30; possible D gene TRBD1, 5 bases. Germline CDR1 reads GTSNPN; CDR2 reads SVGIG (reference sequence). The CDR3 is 15 residues long. V was shortened by 3 bases and J by 1 base, with 10 bases between the two germline ends. CDR3 in DNA: TGTGCCTGGAGGACCTCAGGGTCTGGGGCCAACGTCCTGACTTTC. It yields the protein CAWRTSGSGANVLTF.

The chain is built from TRBV12-5 and TRBJ2-1; D uncertain. V lost 0 bases and J 4 bases, leaving 16 bases between the germline ends. Germline CDR1 and CDR2: LGHNT and FRNRAP. This CDR3 is 17 amino acids long. In DNA form, the CDR3 reads TGTGCTAGTGGTTTGGTACTCGGACGTCCAGTTTACAATGAGCAGTTCTTC. Translating gives CASGLVLGRPVYNEQFF.

The CDR3 region is CASLGRGTLSEKLFF. The CDR3 DNA reads as TGTGCCAGCCTCGGCCGGGGGACGCTCAGTGAAAAACTGTTTTTT. This rearrangement joins TRBV28 to TRBJ1-4; possible D gene TRBD1, 5 bases. Germline CDR1 and CDR2: MDHEN and SYDVKM. The CDR3 runs 15 residues. V dropped 8 bases and J dropped 7 bases, with 20 bases sitting between them.

The V gene is TRBV6-5, the J gene TRBJ2-7; TRBD1 is a possible D gene (5 bases). CDR3 length: 12 amino acids. From germline, CDR1 is MNHEY and CDR2 SVGAGI. V lost 7 bases, J lost 4 bases, and 11 bases lay in between. CDR3 region: CASTIDSYEQYF. The DNA for the CDR3 is TGTGCCAGCACTATCGACAGTTACGAGCAGTACTTC.

CDR3 sequence reads: CASTMDRATAGELFF. The CDR3 region has the DNA TGCGCCAGCACTATGGACAGGGCCACCGCCGGGGAGCTGTTTTTT. The chain carries TRBV5-1 and TRBJ2-2; 8 bases align to TRBD1. This CDR3 region has 15 residues. CDR1 and CDR2 from the germline V gene are SGHRS and YFSETQ. Trimming at V came to 6 bases and at J to 6 bases, leaving 10 bases not matched to a gene.

This sequence joins TRBV28 and TRBJ2-3; TRBD2 matches 8 bases. CDR3 length: 16 residues. The V gene end was trimmed by 5 bases and the J gene end by 1 base; junction bases not matched to a gene: 8. Germline CDR1 reads MDHEN; CDR2 reads SYDVKM. This CDR3 reads CASSSGGSGRTDTQYF. The CDR3 DNA follows: TGTGCCAGCAGTAGCGGGGGCTCTGGCCGCACAGATACGCAGTATTTT.

This chain joins TRBV19 and TRBJ2-3; possible D gene TRBD2, 6 bases. The CDR3 loop spans 17 amino acids. The germline V gene has CDR1 LNHDA and CDR2 SQIVND (reference sequence). V lost 2 bases and J lost 2, with 17 bases in between. CDR3 residues: CASSIIVTGEITDTQYF. The CDR3 nucleotides read TGTGCCAGTAGTATAATCGTAACGGGGGAAATCACAGATACGCAGTATTTT.

J is TRBJ2-1 and V is TRBV6-5, with 13 bases identical to TRBD2. The CDR3 consists of 14 residues. Germline V gives CDR1 MNHEY, CDR2 SVGAGI. V was pared by 7 bases and J by 6 bases, with 3 bases of the junction left unmatched. The CDR3 is CASTTSGRGNEQFF. CDR3 DNA sequence: TGTGCCAGCACTACTAGCGGGAGGGGCAATGAGCAGTTCTTC.

The chain combines TRBV5-5 with TRBJ2-7; the D call may be TRBD1 or TRBD2 (5 bases each). The germline V gene has CDR1 SGHKS and CDR2 YYEKEE (reference sequence). V was trimmed by 0 bases and J by 3 bases, leaving 10 bases between them. This CDR3 is built from 14 residues. The CDR3 loop is CASSLAGTSYEQYF. The CDR3 DNA follows: TGTGCCAGCAGCTTGGCAGGGACCAGCTACGAGCAGTACTTC.

This clone was found once. The J gene is TRBJ2-1, the V gene TRBV30, with 7 bases fitting TRBD2. Germline trimming cut 0 bases from V and 5 bases from J; bases unmatched to any gene: 22. The CDR3 is made up of 20 amino acids. Germline CDR1 GTSNPN, CDR2 SVGIG (reference sequence). This chain's CDR3 is CAWSVRVAGLLTRYHNEQFF. Written as DNA, the CDR3 is TGTGCCTGGAGTGTACGGGTAGCGGGCCTTCTCACCCGCTATCACAATGAGCAGTTCTTC.

The V call is TRBV3-1 (or the pseudogene TRBV3-2), the J call TRBJ2-2; TRBD2 matches 12 bases. Germline V gene sequence: CDR1 LGHDT, CDR2 YNNKEL (reference sequence). This CDR3 region has 16 residues. V shed 4 bases and J 4 bases; nucleotides not matched to a gene: 4. CDR3 nucleotides: TGTGCCAGCAGCCTTCTAGCGGGAGGGCCCACCGGGGAGCTGTTTTTT. Translation gives CASSLLAGGPTGELFF.

The rearrangement joins TRBV30 to TRBJ1-2; the D gene is possibly TRBD1 (5 bases). CDR3 length equals 12 residues. The germline CDR1 and CDR2 sequences are GTSNPN and SVGIG (reference sequence). With 4 bases removed from V and 5 bases from J, the gap between germline ends came to 11 bases. CDR3 loop: CAWKRGVYGYTF. The CDR3 nucleotides read TGTGCCTGGAAAAGGGGCGTTTATGGCTACACCTTC.

The J gene is TRBJ1-6, the V gene TRBV28; TRBD1 might be the D (6 bases). The germline gives CDR1 MDHEN, CDR2 SYDVKM. Trimming removed 6 bases at V and 4 bases at J, with 13 bases between. The CDR3 is 15 residues long. The CDR3 DNA reads as TGTGCCAGCAGACCAAAGGGGGGGTATAATTCACCCCTCCACTTT. Protein sequence: CASRPKGGYNSPLHF.

The rearrangement links TRBV18 to TRBJ2-6, with TRBD1 as a possible D gene (5 bases). Germline V gene sequence: CDR1 KGHSH, CDR2 LQKENI. CDR3 length equals 14 residues. Trimming shortened V by 7 bases and J by 4 bases, and 11 bases separated the two germline ends. The DNA for the CDR3 is TGTGCCAGCTTCCCAGGGCCCGGGGCCAACGTCCTGACTTTC. This gives the protein CASFPGPGANVLTF.

The chain links TRBV6-5 to TRBJ2-7; either TRBD1 or TRBD2 may fit D (5 bases each). CDR1 is MNHEY and CDR2 is SVGAGI in the germline V gene. The length of the CDR3 is 13 residues. V was trimmed by 7 bases and J by 3 bases, leaving 13 bases between them. As DNA, the CDR3 is TGTGCCAGCAATTCGGGGACGGACTACGAGCAGTACTTC. It yields the protein CASNSGTDYEQYF.

The rearrangement joins TRBV30 to TRBJ1-1; 7 bases agree with TRBD1. Per germline, CDR1 GTSNPN and CDR2 SVGIG (reference sequence). The CDR3 is made up of 13 amino acids. V was pared by 3 bases and J by 1 base, with 2 bases of the junction left unmatched. The CDR3 DNA reads TGTGCCTGGAGGACAGGGCAGAACACTGAAGCTTTCTTT. It codes for CAWRTGQNTEAFF. The variable domain in full, with the rest retrieved from reference TRBV30 and TRBJ1-1, is SQTIHQWPATLVQPVGSPLSLECTVEGTSNPNLYWYRQAAGRGLQLLFYSVGIGQISSEVPQNLSASRPQDRQFILSSKKLLLSDSGFYLCAWRTGQNTEAFFGQGTRLTVV.

The chain combines TRBV29-1 with TRBJ2-7, with D possibly TRBD2 on 5 matching bases. The V gene lost 7 bases and the J gene lost 0 bases, with 13 bases spanning the gap. The CDR3 has 13 amino acids. Per germline, CDR1 SQVTM and CDR2 ANQGSEA. The CDR3 DNA reads as TGCAGCGCTGCGGACTGGAGCTCCTACGAGCAGTACTTC. This encodes CSAADWSSYEQYF.

The chain is built from TRBV2 and TRBJ2-7; the D is unclear. The germline V and J ends were trimmed by 4 bases and 4 bases, with 8 bases remaining between them. The CDR3 has 12 amino acids. Germline loops: CDR1 SNHLY, CDR2 FYNNEI. The CDR3 DNA sequence: TGTGCCAGCAGTGCGACGACATACGAGCAGTACTTC. It yields the protein CASSATTYEQYF.

The chain combines TRBV11-3 with TRBJ2-3; 13 bases line up with TRBD2. Germline V gives CDR1 SGHNT, CDR2 YENEEA. The trim removed 4 bases at V and 6 bases at J, leaving 10 bases unmatched. The CDR3 is 17 residues long. The CDR3 loop reads CASSSGLAGPEGDTQYF. In DNA, the CDR3 is TGTGCCAGCAGCTCGGGACTAGCGGGGCCCGAGGGGGATACGCAGTATTTT.